Below are 2 T cell receptor beta chains sequenced from a single sample in a study of graft-versus-host responses after intestinal transplantation. TCRdb's copy holds only in-frame clones and misses some; the assay was immunoSEQ multiplex PCR. The sample yields about 39,000 clones, around 96% seen once. These receptors lack a known antigen. The specimen was unstimulated CD8+ T cells sorted from spleen or lymph node cells, collected before transplant. The origin of the receptors is a human donor who was the organ donor for an intestinal transplant.

This chain connects TRBV7-6 to TRBJ2-5; D is unresolved. Deletions cut 2 bases from V and 5 bases from J, with 6 bases between. The CDR3 loop spans 12 amino acids. Per the germline V gene, CDR1 is SGHVS and CDR2 is FNYEAQ. The CDR3 spells CASSLFGETQYF. As DNA, the CDR3 is TGTGCCAGCAGCTTATTTGGGGAGACCCAGTACTTC.

The rearrangement links TRBV19 to TRBJ2-1; TRBD2 agrees at 14 bases. CDR3 length equals 16 residues. The germline gives CDR1 LNHDA, CDR2 SQIVND (reference sequence). Trimming removed 4 bases from V and 9 bases from J; junction bases left unmatched: 8. Here the CDR3 DNA reads TGTGCCAGTAGTACCCCGACTAGCGGGGGGGCCTCTGAGCAGTTCTTC. Translating gives CASSTPTSGGASEQFF.